The source of this T cell receptor beta chain is a study of prognosis after radiotherapy for stage I lung cancer. Looking at the study overall: Aged about 50 to 85 years, with a median of around 74 years, the patients were about a dozen men and roughly six women.

By share, this clonotype counts as medium-sized (0.01 to 0.1%). Genomic DNA was subjected to two-round multiplex PCR for amplification of TCR beta CDR3. Round-one PCR had primers specific to each TRBV and TRBJ gene. Second-round PCR relied on universal primers. TCRdb itself ran the multiplex PCR reads through MiXCR, one entry per CDR3 protein. The repertoire holds 30,000 to 35,000 distinct CDR3 sequences, with under 60% as singletons. Germline CDR1 is SEHNR and CDR2 is FQNEAQ (reference sequence). This CDR3 region has 12 residues. V lost 3 bases to trimming and J lost 8 bases, with 10 bases between them.

The clonotype was recovered from a donor aged 50 or older with non-small cell lung cancer. The material was PBMCs, obtained before or after stereotactic body radiation therapy (not recorded which). The V call is TRBV7-9, the J call TRBJ1-2; D is undetermined. This chain's CDR3 is CASSFGSEGYTF. Here the CDR3 DNA reads TGTGCCAGCAGCTTCGGTTCAGAAGGCTACACCTTC.